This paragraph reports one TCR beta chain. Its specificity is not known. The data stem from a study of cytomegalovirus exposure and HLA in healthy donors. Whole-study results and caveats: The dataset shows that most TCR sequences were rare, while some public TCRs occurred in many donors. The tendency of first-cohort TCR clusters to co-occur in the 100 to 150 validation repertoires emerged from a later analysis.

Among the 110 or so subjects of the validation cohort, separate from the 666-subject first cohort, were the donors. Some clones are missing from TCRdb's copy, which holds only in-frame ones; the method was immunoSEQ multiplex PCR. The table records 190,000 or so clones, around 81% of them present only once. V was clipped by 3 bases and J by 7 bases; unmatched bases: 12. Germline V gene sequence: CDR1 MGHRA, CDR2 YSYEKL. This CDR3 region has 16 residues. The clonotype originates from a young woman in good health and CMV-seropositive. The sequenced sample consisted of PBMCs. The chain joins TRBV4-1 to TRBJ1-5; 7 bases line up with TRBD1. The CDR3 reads CASSQQGERNHQPQHF. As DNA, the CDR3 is TGCGCCAGCAGCCAGCAGGGGGAGAGGAACCACCAGCCCCAGCATTTT.